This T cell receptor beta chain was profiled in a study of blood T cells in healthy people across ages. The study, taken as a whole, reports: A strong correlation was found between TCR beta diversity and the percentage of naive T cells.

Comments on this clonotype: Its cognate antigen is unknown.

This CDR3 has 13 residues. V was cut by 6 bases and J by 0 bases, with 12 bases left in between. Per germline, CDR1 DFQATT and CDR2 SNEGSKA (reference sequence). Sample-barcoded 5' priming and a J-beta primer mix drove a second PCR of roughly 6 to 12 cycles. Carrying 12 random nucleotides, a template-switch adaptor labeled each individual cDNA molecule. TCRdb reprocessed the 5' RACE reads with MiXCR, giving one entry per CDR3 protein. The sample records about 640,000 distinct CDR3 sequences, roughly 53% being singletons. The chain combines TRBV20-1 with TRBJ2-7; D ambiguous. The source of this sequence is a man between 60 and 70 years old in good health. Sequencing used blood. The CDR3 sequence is CSATDGFSYEQYF. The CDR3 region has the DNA TGCAGTGCCACGGACGGGTTCTCCTACGAGCAGTACTTC.